This T cell receptor beta chain was profiled in a study of cytomegalovirus exposure and HLA in healthy donors. Whole-study findings and limits: Association of some 18,000 TCR beta sequences with HLA alleles was found at 0.05 false discovery rate in a later analysis. The authors later found most CMV-associated TCR beta chains appeared HLA-restricted. About 87% or about 30% of the time was how often most TCR beta V segments were productive, according to an earlier analysis.

Nominally healthy donors provided the samples, though records likely missed some immune exposures. Of note for this clone: Its antigen is not known.

The PCR had 60 Vbeta and 13 Jbeta primers. Profiling relied on immunoSEQ multiplex PCR, and the TCRdb table lists in-frame clones only, not all of them. The specimen's table records about 170,000 clones. The sequence was collected from an older woman in good health and CMV-seronegative. Sequencing was performed on PBMCs.

CDR3 in amino acids: CASRPGHLGWEKLFF. Written as DNA, the CDR3 is TGTGCCAGTAGACCGGGACACCTAGGATGGGAAAAACTGTTTTTT. The V gene is TRBV19, the J gene TRBJ1-4, with D possibly TRBD1 on 6 matching bases. V gave up 6 bases and J gave up 8 bases, with 19 bases separating them. The CDR3 totals 15 residues. CDR1 and CDR2 (germline): LNHDA, SQIVND (reference sequence).